This is a list of T cell receptor beta chains from one sample in a study of control samples from healthy donors and cancer patients. Method: immunoSEQ multiplex PCR; TCRdb's copy keeps in-frame clones and lacks some. The sample lists about 110,000 clones, approximately 84% occurring once. Sequencing input: blood. All receptors derive from a man in his late teens or twenties in good health. CDR3s include the opening cysteine and the closing phenylalanine or tryptophan.

J gene	V gene	CDR3 protein
TRBJ1-2	TRBV3-1/TRBV3-2	CASSQARDYGYTF
TRBJ2-1	TRBV15	CATSRGWGPGEQFF
TRBJ1-3	TRBV4-2	CASSQDWGYSGNTIYF
TRBJ2-1	TRBV5-1	CASSLEAGTHNEQFF
TRBJ1-2	TRBV4-2	CASSRQEGYTF
TRBJ1-1	TRBV7-2	CASSTLDRAEAFF
TRBJ2-1	TRBV3-1/TRBV3-2	CASSQGTKVGEQFF
TRBJ1-6	TRBV5-5	CASSLTRDSPLHF
TRBJ1-1	TRBV7-8	CASSFRGEGTEAFF
TRBJ1-1	TRBV7-6	CASSFPQQEAFF
TRBJ2-1	TRBV7-7	CASSRELSSYNEQFF
TRBJ1-2	TRBV5-4	CASRGQGARGYTF
TRBJ2-5	TRBV3-1/TRBV3-2	CASSQDFSGYQETQYF
TRBJ2-3	TRBV5-6	CASSRDHLDTQYF
TRBJ2-3	TRBV12-3/TRBV12-4	CASSQRIAQYF
TRBJ1-4	TRBV6-5	CASASRANEKLFF
TRBJ2-1	TRBV15	CATSRPLEVQFF
TRBJ2-2	TRBV6-5	CASSPVALRELFF
TRBJ1-3	TRBV28	CASSPVYGQVFSGNTIYF
TRBJ1-5	TRBV6-1	CASSERTGKINQPQHF
TRBJ1-2	TRBV6-2/TRBV6-3	CASSLGQGPYVGHGYTF
TRBJ1-1	TRBV10-3	CAISGLGGTEAFF
TRBJ2-3	TRBV6-6	CASSYSTREDTQYF
TRBJ2-7	TRBV5-5	CASSSRRDSYEQYF
TRBJ2-5	TRBV3-1/TRBV3-2	CASSQDIGEETQYF
TRBJ2-3	TRBV9	CASSLRGTDTDTQYF
TRBJ1-6	TRBV4-1	CASSQVNSYNSPLHF
TRBJ1-6	TRBV30	CAWSGSTGGNSPLHF
TRBJ1-2	TRBV2	CASQGTANYGYTF
TRBJ1-2	TRBV11-2	CASSLETALGYTF
TRBJ1-6	TRBV6-5	CASRRGQTNSPLHF
TRBJ1-4	TRBV18	CASSPVLPGQGDEKLFF
TRBJ1-2	TRBV21-1	CASSKSTFCWTGEENGYTF
TRBJ1-6	TRBV28	CASRGLLRRTGTRFSPLHF
TRBJ2-5	TRBV9	CASSVERGWETQYF
TRBJ1-1	TRBV25-1	CASTAGGTEAFF
TRBJ1-5	TRBV28	CASSLGGRYSNQPQHF
TRBJ2-5	TRBV9	CASSPPGGEETQYF
TRBJ1-1	TRBV7-2	CASSLAPSKITEAFF
TRBJ2-1	TRBV5-4	CASSWGGTGGFNEQFF
TRBJ2-1	TRBV5-4	CASSLTWDEQFF